Listed below are T cell receptor beta chains from one sample, sequenced in a study of cytomegalovirus exposure and HLA in healthy donors. The repertoire was sequenced with immunoSEQ multiplex PCR; TCRdb's copy has only in-frame clones and lacks some. The record lists roughly 79,000 clones, of which the ten most abundant hold about 4.6%. Sequenced input: PBMCs. All receptors come from a man between 25 and 39 years old in good health and CMV-seronegative. Each CDR3 is given with its conserved first and last residue. Each record gives: V gene, J gene, D gene, CDR3 DNA, CDR3 protein. A D gene is named only where the DNA matches it firmly.

TRBV6-5	TRBJ2-7	NA	TGTGCCAGCAGTCCAACCGGTCGGGGCGAGCAGTACTTC	CASSPTGRGEQYF
TRBV13	TRBJ1-5	TRBD1	TGTGCCAGCAGCTTAGGACAGGGGTTTCAGCCCCAGCATTTT	CASSLGQGFQPQHF
TRBV6-9	TRBJ1-3	NA	TGTGCCAGCAGTTCCCCGGGGGGCCCCAGGGTCTCTGGAAACACCATATATTTT	CASSSPGGPRVSGNTIYF
TRBV5-6	TRBJ1-1	NA	TGTGCCAGCAGCTTGATCGTTCTACGGGACACTGAAGCTTTCTTT	CASSLIVLRDTEAFF
TRBV30	TRBJ1-5	TRBD1	TGTGCCTGGAGTGTACGGGGGCAGGGGGGAATTCGTCGCGATCAGCCCCAGCATTTT	CAWSVRGQGGIRRDQPQHF
TRBV10-3	TRBJ2-7	NA	TGTGCCATCAGTGAGTCTGGGGCGGGGGAGCAGTACTTC	CAISESGAGEQYF
TRBV29-1	TRBJ2-1	NA	TGCAGCGTTGAAGATAGCTGGGAGCTCCGGGGCAATGAGCAGTTCTTC	CSVEDSWELRGNEQFF
TRBV6-5	TRBJ2-5	TRBD2	TGTGCCAGCAGTTACTCACGGGGGGGGATTTGGACCCAGTACTTC	CASSYSRGGIWTQYF
TRBV5-1	TRBJ1-1	NA	TGCGCCAGCAGCGCCGGGACTGGATTTAACACTGAAGCTTTCTTT	CASSAGTGFNTEAFF
TRBV10-3	TRBJ1-4	NA	TGTGCCATCAGTGAGTCTAACGGCAGAGGAGGCCCAAATGCTAATGAAAAACTGTTTTTT	CAISESNGRGGPNANEKLFF
TRBV4-1	TRBJ1-2	NA	TGCGCCAGCAGCCAAGAACGACAGACCCTCTATGGCTACACCTTC	CASSQERQTLYGYTF
TRBV7-3	TRBJ1-1	TRBD1	TGTGCCAGCAGCCCCGACAGGGACACTGAAGCTTTCTTT	CASSPDRDTEAFF